The 21 T cell receptor beta chains given below trace back to one sample, sequenced in a study of radiation and T cells in renal cell carcinoma. Repertoires were generated with immunoSEQ multiplex PCR, while TCRdb's copy carries only in-frame clones and drops some. The table lists over 9,500 clones, around 65% of them singletons. The treatment: treatment-naive control, cytoreductive nephrectomy. Specimen: tumor tissue, collected from a patient whose treatment was nephrectomy without radiotherapy. Source of these receptors: a woman over 75 with renal cell carcinoma.

The chain carries TRBV27 and TRBJ1-2; the D gene is possibly TRBD1 (6 bases). Germline CDR1 MNHEY, CDR2 SMNVEV (reference sequence). Trimming took 2 bases from V and 6 from J, leaving 10 bases between them. The CDR3 is made up of 13 amino acids. The CDR3 region is CASSLGTGHGYTF. CDR3 nucleotides: TGTGCCAGCAGTTTAGGAACAGGGCATGGCTACACCTTC.

V usage is TRBV5-4 and J usage is TRBJ1-2; possibly TRBD1 for D (5 bases). This CDR3 has 15 amino acids. The V gene lost 0 bases and the J gene lost 8 bases, with 17 bases spanning the gap. Germline CDR1 and CDR2: SGHNT and YYREEE (reference sequence). This CDR3 reads CASSLESPGGNGYTF. CDR3 nucleotides: TGTGCCAGCAGCTTGGAGTCCCCGGGGGGGAACGGCTACACCTTC.

This clone was recorded a few times. V gene TRBV7-2 combines with J gene TRBJ1-3; D not certain. Between the trimmed V and J ends, which lost 5 bases and 0 bases, there was a span of 5 bases. Germline V gene data show CDR1 as SGHTA and CDR2 as FQGNSA. The CDR3 spans 13 residues. The CDR3, as DNA: TGTGCCAGCAGCCCCCTCTCTGGAAACACCATATATTTT. This codes for CASSPLSGNTIYF.

The chain combines TRBV19 with TRBJ1-1; no firm D call. Trimming left V 5 bases short and J 8 bases short, with 9 bases between. Germline values: CDR1 LNHDA, CDR2 SQIVND (reference sequence). This CDR3 has 11 amino acids. The CDR3 here is CASSLRREAFF. DNA for the CDR3: TGTGCCAGTAGTCTCCGGCGGGAAGCTTTCTTT.

Sample share makes this clone medium-sized. The sample has other DNA sequences that encode this CDR3 too. This rearrangement joins TRBV7-6 to TRBJ2-5; either TRBD1 or TRBD2 may supply D (5 bases each). Trimming shortened V by 5 bases and J by 2 bases, and 9 bases separated the two germline ends. Germline V gene data show CDR1 as SGHVS and CDR2 as FNYEAQ. The CDR3 consists of 13 residues. The CDR3 is CASSRGRQETQYF. The CDR3 DNA reads TGTGCCAGCAGCCGGGGACGACAAGAGACCCAGTACTTC. Filled out from reference TRBV7-6 and TRBJ2-5, the complete variable domain reads GAGVSQSPRYKVTKRGQDVALRCDPISGHVSLYWYRQALGQGPEFLTYFNYEAQQDKSGLPNDRFSAERPEGSISTLTIQRTEQRDSAMYRCASSRGRQETQYFGPGTRLLVL.

The chain links TRBV6-5 to TRBJ2-4; TRBD1 or TRBD2 may be the D gene (5 bases each). V was trimmed by 4 bases and J by 7 bases, leaving 17 bases between them. This CDR3 has 15 residues. Looked up from germline, CDR1 is MNHEY and CDR2 is SVGAGI. In DNA form, the CDR3 reads TGTGCCAGCAGTTCAGGGCTCGGGGCCCCGAACATTCAGTACTTC. Amino acid sequence: CASSSGLGAPNIQYF.

This rearrangement joins TRBV2 to TRBJ1-3, with D possibly matching TRBD1 (5 bases). The V end lost 8 bases, the J end lost 0 bases, and 23 bases lay between the germline ends. Germline values: CDR1 SNHLY, CDR2 FYNNEI. The CDR3 extends over 18 amino acids. CDR3 sequence: CASHRTYITRNSGNTIYF. The CDR3 DNA is TGTGCCAGCCATAGGACATACATAACTAGGAACTCTGGAAACACCATATATTTT.

The genes are TRBV4-3 and TRBJ1-4; possible D gene TRBD1, 5 bases. Germline values: CDR1 LGHNA, CDR2 YSLEER. V was clipped by 3 bases and J by 6 bases, with 8 bases between them. This CDR3 is built from 13 residues. CDR3 nucleotide sequence: TGCGCCAGCAGCCACTCGACAGATGAAAAACTGTTTTTT. This gives the protein CASSHSTDEKLFF.

The V call is TRBV5-1, the J call TRBJ2-3, with D hard to call. Germline loops: CDR1 SGHRS, CDR2 YFSETQ. The V gene lost 6 bases and the J gene lost 0 bases, with 11 bases spanning the gap. This CDR3 region has 14 residues. In DNA, the CDR3 is TGCGCCAGCAACCCTCTTACTAGCACAGATACGCAGTATTTT. Protein product: CASNPLTSTDTQYF.

The chain recombines TRBV7-2 with TRBJ1-1; D unresolved. The CDR3 runs 15 residues. Trimming took 0 bases from V and 7 from J, leaving 15 bases between them. Germline lookup yields CDR1 SGHTA and CDR2 FQGNSA. This chain's CDR3 is CASSLATNLAGEAFF. CDR3 sequence (DNA): TGTGCCAGCAGCTTAGCTACCAACCTAGCGGGTGAAGCTTTCTTT.

The chain links TRBV19 to TRBJ2-1, with D maybe TRBD2 (6 bases). CDR3 length: 14 residues. Trimming shortened V by 7 bases and J by 1 base, and 11 bases separated the two germline ends. Germline V gives CDR1 LNHDA, CDR2 SQIVND (reference sequence). CDR3 sequence: CASKVGGSYNEQFF. The CDR3 DNA reads TGTGCCAGTAAGGTCGGAGGGTCCTACAATGAGCAGTTCTTC.

Details on this clone: Other DNA sequences in this sample translate to the same CDR3. V is TRBV7-2 and J is TRBJ2-5, with 14 bases identical to TRBD2. Germline V lookup: CDR1 SGHTA, CDR2 FQGNSA. This CDR3 region has 16 residues. V shed 5 bases and J 5 bases; nucleotides not matched to a gene: 7. The CDR3, as DNA: TGTGCCAGCAGCCTCCGACTAGCGGGGGGGCATGAGACCCAGTACTTC. Its protein product is CASSLRLAGGHETQYF.

Only one count was recorded for this clone. The junction shows a germline mismatch at one end, possibly a read error. This sequence joins TRBV7-9 and TRBJ1-1; the match to TRBD1 covers 7 bases. The CDR3 has 13 amino acids. The germline gives CDR1 SEHNR, CDR2 FQNEAQ (reference sequence). The CDR3 DNA is TGTGCCAGCATCCTACAGGGGAACGCTGAAGCTTTCTTT. Translation: CASILQGNAEAFF.

The rearrangement uses TRBV11-2 and TRBJ2-7; 8 positions match TRBD1. Germline V gene sequence: CDR1 SGHAT, CDR2 FQNNGV. The CDR3 spans 15 residues. Losses at the gene ends were 1 base for V and 4 bases for J; bases not matched to a gene: 6. CDR3 coding DNA: TGTGCCAGCAGCTTAGGTTCGACAGGGGTTTACGAGCAGTACGTC. This codes for CASSLGSTGVYEQYV.

The sample holds one count of this clone. V usage is TRBV5-5 and J usage is TRBJ1-1, with no clear D. Germline loops: CDR1 SGHKS, CDR2 YYEKEE (reference sequence). The CDR3 is 16 residues long. Deletions cut 2 bases from V and 1 base from J, with 15 bases between. The CDR3 loop is CASSFYLVRRNTEAFF. CDR3 coding DNA: TGTGCCAGCAGCTTTTACTTGGTTCGAAGGAACACTGAAGCTTTCTTT.

The rearrangement uses TRBV27 and TRBJ2-7; TRBD2 agrees at 14 bases. The CDR3 is 15 amino acids. Germline CDR1 MNHEY, CDR2 SMNVEV (reference sequence). The trim removed 6 bases at V and 7 bases at J, leaving 8 bases unmatched. The DNA for the CDR3 is TGTGCCAGCAGCCCGGGACTAGCGGGGGTAGGGGAGCAGTACGTC. It encodes CASSPGLAGVGEQYV.

This rearrangement joins TRBV6-6 to TRBJ2-3, with TRBD2 matching 11 bases. This CDR3 has 15 residues. In germline, CDR1 is MNHNY, CDR2 SVGAGI (reference sequence). Unmatched junction bases numbered 3, after V lost 4 bases and J lost 3 bases. The CDR3 DNA sequence: TGTGCCAGCAGTTTACGACTAGCGGGGACAGATACGCAGTATTTT. Its translation is CASSLRLAGTDTQYF.

This chain links TRBV2 with TRBJ1-1; TRBD1 agrees at 7 bases. CDR3 length equals 15 residues. V trimming: 4 bases; J trimming: 2 bases; junction bases outside the gene matches: 7. Per germline, CDR1 SNHLY and CDR2 FYNNEI. CDR3 protein: CASSAFGTENTEAFF. The CDR3, as DNA: TGTGCCAGCAGTGCGTTCGGGACAGAAAACACTGAAGCTTTCTTT.

V usage is TRBV18 and J usage is TRBJ2-7; D tentatively fits TRBD1 or TRBD2 (7 bases each). V dropped 4 bases and J dropped 7 bases, with 17 bases sitting between them. This CDR3 spans 14 amino acids. Germline assignment: CDR1 KGHSH and CDR2 LQKENI. CDR3 protein: CASSRGAGGEEQYF. The CDR3 DNA sequence: TGTGCCAGCTCACGTGGAGCAGGGGGGGAAGAGCAGTACTTC.

Here the CDR3 reads CASSPRGQQGRGSPLHF. CDR3 sequence (DNA): TGTGCCAGCAGCCCTAGAGGGCAACAGGGTAGAGGTTCACCCCTCCACTTT. The V gene is TRBV11-2, the J gene TRBJ1-6, with TRBD1 as a possible D gene (6 bases). The CDR3 covers 17 residues. The germline V gene has CDR1 SGHAT and CDR2 FQNNGV. V was clipped by 5 bases and J by 9 bases, with 23 bases between them.

This sequence joins TRBV11-1 and TRBJ2-7; 9 bases are a match to TRBD2. The CDR3 has 14 residues. Per germline, CDR1 SGHAT and CDR2 FQDESV (reference sequence). Unmatched junction bases numbered 4, after V lost 3 bases and J lost 4 bases. CDR3 protein: CASSLTSGTYEQYF. CDR3 nucleotides: TGTGCCAGCAGCTTGACTAGCGGTACGTACGAGCAGTACTTC.